This TCR beta chain emerged from a study of blood T cell repertoires in COVID-19. Study as a whole: Some COVID-19 samples were acute and others convalescent; all came from the United States, Italy and Spain.

Libraries were prepared by immunoSEQ multiplex PCR; TCRdb keeps only in-frame clonotypes and omits some of them. The table includes around 250,000 clones, 89% detected once. The CDR3 runs 14 residues. Germline CDR1 and CDR2: MDHEN and SYDVKM. Trimming at V came to 3 bases and at J to 1 base, leaving 2 bases not matched to a gene. V and J are TRBV28 and TRBJ2-5; 7 nucleotides line up with TRBD2. This TCR came from a middle-aged woman who had recovered from COVID-19. The material sequenced was peripheral blood. CDR3 loop: CASSFRTSQETQYF. The CDR3 DNA is TGTGCCAGCAGTTTTCGGACTAGCCAAGAGACCCAGTACTTC. The full variable domain, in which reference TRBV28 and TRBJ2-5 provide the parts outside the CDR3, is DVKVTQSSRYLVKRTGEKVFLECVQDMDHENMFWYRQDPGLGLRLIYFSYDVKMKEKGDIPEGYSVSREKKERFSLILESASTNQTSMYLCASSFRTSQETQYFGPGTRLLVL.